This TCR beta chain was sequenced in a study of cytomegalovirus exposure and HLA in healthy donors. Germline assignment: CDR1 MDHEN and CDR2 SYDVKM. The CDR3 length is 11 residues. PCR amplification relied on 60 Vbeta primers (plus 13 Jbeta primers). Generated by immunoSEQ multiplex PCR, the TCRdb table keeps only in-frame clones and is missing some. The table has approximately 150,000 clones, more than 70% seen once. To note about this clone: As yet, its antigen is unknown.

Overall study findings and caveats: Later analysis indicated greater clonal expansion among HLA-associated TCR beta chains than among equally common other chains. In presence/absence analyses, roughly uniform sequencing depth across donors was assumed. Rarity marked most TCR sequences, yet some public TCRs occurred in many donors.

Nominally healthy donors provided the samples, though records likely missed some immune exposures. This clonotype originated in a man younger than 35 in good health and CMV-seropositive. Sequencing input: PBMCs. This chain joins TRBV28 and TRBJ2-7, with D possibly matching TRBD2 (6 bases). CDR3 DNA sequence: TGTGCAAGTGGGGGGATCTACGAGCAGTACTTC. Translated, it gives CASGGIYEQYF.